The 21 T cell receptor beta chains below come from one sample, sequenced in a study of cytomegalovirus exposure and HLA in healthy donors. The assay was immunoSEQ multiplex PCR, and TCRdb's table has in-frame clones only and misses some. Here the sample spans 200,000 to 250,000 clones, about 89% being singletons. The sample consisted of PBMCs. These receptor sequences come from a woman aged 18-30 years in good health and CMV-seronegative.

This rearrangement joins TRBV10-3 to TRBJ1-2; D ambiguous. Per germline, CDR1 ENHRY and CDR2 SYGVKD. The CDR3 spans 13 residues. V shed 1 base and J shed 3 bases, with 6 bases lying between them. The DNA for the CDR3 is TGTGCCATCAGTGAGTACAGTCACTATGGCTACACCTTC. It yields the protein CAISEYSHYGYTF.

The CDR3 protein is CASSPLAVSTDTQYF. CDR3 nucleotides: TGTGCCAGCAGCCCACTAGCGGTCAGCACAGATACGCAGTATTTT. The chain carries TRBV11-2 and TRBJ2-3; 8 nucleotides align to TRBD2. In germline, CDR1 is SGHAT, CDR2 FQNNGV. Losses at the gene ends were 5 bases for V and 0 bases for J; bases not matched to a gene: 4. The CDR3 is made up of 15 amino acids.

The rearrangement joins TRBV6-1 to TRBJ1-2, with D uncertain. Germline V gene sequence: CDR1 MNHNS, CDR2 SASEGT. The CDR3 consists of 16 residues. The ends were cut back, 4 bases at V and 1 base at J, with 16 bases in the middle. CDR3 nucleotides: TGTGCCAGCAGTGGGAGAGCGTCAAAGCTTAACTATGGCTACACCTTC. Its protein is CASSGRASKLNYGYTF.

This clone was observed a single time. The V call is TRBV7-9, the J call TRBJ1-4, with TRBD1 matching 7 bases. This CDR3 has 14 amino acids. Germline V lookup: CDR1 SEHNR, CDR2 FQNEAQ (reference sequence). V lost 3 bases, J lost 8 bases, and 6 bases stayed unmatched. DNA of the CDR3: TGTGCCAGCAGCTTCTCAACAGGGGTGGAAAAACTGTTTTTT. It yields the protein CASSFSTGVEKLFF.

The chain employs TRBV5-4 and TRBJ1-1; TRBD1 matches at 8 bases. Losses at the gene ends were 4 bases for V and 4 bases for J; bases not matched to a gene: 6. Germline CDR1 is SGHNT and CDR2 is YYREEE (reference sequence). The CDR3 has 14 residues. CDR3 nucleotides: TGTGCCAGCAGCCCCCGACAGGGGCGCACTGAAGCTTTCTTT. It translates to CASSPRQGRTEAFF. The variable domain in full, completed from reference TRBV5-4 and TRBJ1-1, reads ETGVTQSPTHLIKTRGQQVTLRCSSQSGHNTVSWYQQALGQGPQFIFQYYREEENGRGNFPPRFSGLQFPNYSSELNVNALELDDSALYLCASSPRQGRTEAFFGQGTRLTVV.

This chain connects TRBV29-1 to TRBJ2-3; 10 nucleotides agree with TRBD2. The CDR3 contains 14 residues. Trimming removed 5 bases from V and 3 bases from J; junction bases left unmatched: 5. Germline CDR1 SQVTM, CDR2 ANQGSEA. The CDR3 region has the DNA TGCAGCGTTCCCTTTAGCGGGAGGACAGATACGCAGTATTTT. Its translation: CSVPFSGRTDTQYF.

This rearrangement joins TRBV7-9 to TRBJ1-1; no firm D call. The CDR3 runs 13 residues. Germline V CDR1 and CDR2: SEHNR, FQNEAQ (reference sequence). The V end was cut by 2 bases, the J end by 11 bases, with 15 bases between. CDR3: CASSLYEGLVAFF. CDR3 DNA sequence: TGTGCCAGCAGCTTATACGAGGGTTTGGTGGCTTTCTTT.

This sequence joins TRBV7-9 and TRBJ1-4, with D possibly being TRBD1 (6 bases). The CDR3 has 14 amino acids. From germline, CDR1 is SEHNR and CDR2 FQNEAQ (reference sequence). Trimming stripped 5 bases from V and 5 bases from J, with 12 bases between. CDR3 sequence: CASSTGQTNEKLFF. CDR3 in DNA: TGTGCCAGCAGCACCGGACAGACAAATGAAAAACTGTTTTTT. Full variable domain (missing parts from reference TRBV7-9 and TRBJ1-4): DTGVSQNPRHKITKRGQNVTFRCDPISEHNRLYWYRQTLGQGPEFLTYFQNEAQLEKSRLLSDRFSAERPKGSFSTLEIQRTEQGDSAMYLCASSTGQTNEKLFFGSGTQLSVL.

The chain links TRBV21-1 to TRBJ2-5; TRBD2 is taken as the D call from the table, unchecked against the DNA. TRBV21-1 is flagged as a pseudogene. The CDR3 has 15 residues. As DNA, the CDR3 is TGTGCCAGCAGCAAAGATATCGAACTCCAAGAGACCCAGTACTTC. Protein: CASSKDIELQETQYF.

J is TRBJ1-4 and V is TRBV28; D is undetermined. V was cut by 2 bases and J by 0 bases, with 7 bases left in between. This CDR3 spans 15 amino acids. Germline values: CDR1 MDHEN, CDR2 SYDVKM. CDR3 bases: TGTGCCAGCAGTTTAGGCGGTGCAACTAATGAAAAACTGTTTTTT. This codes for CASSLGGATNEKLFF. Supplemented by reference TRBV28 and TRBJ1-4, the full variable domain reads DVKVTQSSRYLVKRTGEKVFLECVQDMDHENMFWYRQDPGLGLRLIYFSYDVKMKEKGDIPEGYSVSREKKERFSLILESASTNQTSMYLCASSLGGATNEKLFFGSGTQLSVL.

V usage is TRBV6-1 and J usage is TRBJ2-1, with 12 bases aligning to TRBD2. The CDR3 covers 15 residues. Germline CDR1 reads MNHNS; CDR2 reads SASEGT. V shed 6 bases and J 3 bases; nucleotides not matched to a gene: 3. As DNA, the CDR3 is TGTGCCAGCAGGAGGACTAGCGGGGTCTACAATGAGCAGTTCTTC. The encoded protein is CASRRTSGVYNEQFF.

V and J are TRBV9 and TRBJ1-1; unclear D gene. This CDR3 is built from 15 residues. Trimming took off 2 bases at V and 0 bases at J, with 11 bases between the two ends. The germline CDR1 and CDR2 sequences are SGDLS and YYNGEE. The DNA of the CDR3 is TGTGCCAGCAGCGTTACGGGGAAGGTGAACACTGAAGCTTTCTTT. As protein: CASSVTGKVNTEAFF.

The gene calls are TRBV5-6 and TRBJ2-7; 11 bases match TRBD1. This CDR3 is 15 amino acids long. Germline V gives CDR1 SGHDT, CDR2 YYEEEE. V lost 4 bases and J lost 9; bases outside the gene matches: 12. The CDR3 reads CASSIAGTGGLGQYF. As DNA, the CDR3 is TGTGCCAGCAGCATAGCCGGGACAGGGGGTCTAGGGCAGTACTTC.

The chain uses TRBV5-8 and TRBJ1-5, with 8 bases matching TRBD1. V lost 0 bases, J lost 0 bases, and 8 bases stayed unmatched. Germline V gene lookup returns CDR1 SGHTS and CDR2 YDEGEE. The CDR3 runs 18 residues. CDR3 in DNA: TGTGCCAGCAGCTTGGTACTGGGACAGGTTTATAGCAATCAGCCCCAGCATTTT. Translation: CASSLVLGQVYSNQPQHF.

Only a few counts were recorded for this clone. The genes are TRBV2 and TRBJ1-5; the D gene is possibly TRBD1 (5 bases). Trimming stripped 5 bases from V and 1 base from J, with 12 bases between. From germline, CDR1 is SNHLY and CDR2 FYNNEI. This CDR3 spans 15 amino acids. The CDR3 DNA is TGTGCCAGCAGTAGACAGAACCTCAGCAATCAGCCCCAGCATTTT. Amino acids: CASSRQNLSNQPQHF.

The J gene is TRBJ1-4, the V gene TRBV9; D is perhaps TRBD1 (6 bases). Between the trimmed V and J ends, which lost 2 bases and 8 bases, there was a span of 16 bases. This CDR3 contains 15 residues. Germline loops: CDR1 SGDLS, CDR2 YYNGEE. Written as DNA, the CDR3 is TGTGCCAGCAGCGTCGGGACACAGAGTCGGGAAAAACTGTTTTTT. Its protein is CASSVGTQSREKLFF.

The V and J genes are TRBV2 and TRBJ2-1, with TRBD2 matching 9 bases. With 9 bases clipped from V and 3 bases from J, the junction kept 6 bases outside the gene matches. The CDR3 covers 14 residues. The germline gives CDR1 SNHLY, CDR2 FYNNEI. The CDR3 sequence: CASVAGEVYNEQFF. CDR3 sequence (DNA): TGTGCCAGTGTAGCGGGAGAGGTCTACAATGAGCAGTTCTTC.

The chain joins TRBV10-3 to TRBJ2-7, with a tentative D call TRBD2 (6 bases). Germline V gives CDR1 ENHRY, CDR2 SYGVKD. The CDR3 runs 16 residues. V gave up 3 bases and J gave up 0 bases, with 15 bases separating them. The CDR3 here is CAISEHRDSSSYEQYF. CDR3 in DNA: TGTGCCATCAGTGAACACCGGGACTCCAGCTCCTACGAGCAGTACTTC.

The rearrangement links TRBV5-1 to TRBJ2-3; 9 bases map to TRBD2. Germline values: CDR1 SGHRS, CDR2 YFSETQ. This CDR3 comprises 19 residues. V shed 1 base and J 0 bases; nucleotides not matched to a gene: 12. This chain's CDR3 is CASSLLFVGLAASTDTQYF. In DNA, the CDR3 is TGCGCCAGCAGCTTGCTATTTGTGGGACTAGCAGCTAGCACAGATACGCAGTATTTT. The complete variable domain, with remaining parts taken from reference TRBV5-1 and TRBJ2-3, reads KAGVTQTPRYLIKTRGQQVTLSCSPISGHRSVSWYQQTPGQGLQFLFEYFSETQRNKGNFPGRFSGRQFSNSRSEMNVSTLELGDSALYLCASSLLFVGLAASTDTQYFGPGTRLTVL.

The rearrangement links TRBV6-6 to TRBJ2-7, with a weak D call TRBD2 (5 bases). The germline V gene has CDR1 MNHNY and CDR2 SVGAGI (reference sequence). The V end was cut by 8 bases, the J end by 4 bases, with 12 bases between. This CDR3 region has 12 residues. The CDR3 DNA is TGTGCCAGCGCGGGTAGCAAATACGAGCAGTACTTC. Protein product: CASAGSKYEQYF.

The CDR3 spells CASSLDWSNYGYTF. DNA of the CDR3: TGTGCCAGCAGTTTGGACTGGTCTAACTATGGCTACACCTTC. This chain links TRBV27 with TRBJ1-2; no reliable D call. V dropped 3 bases and J dropped 0 bases, with 8 bases sitting between them. CDR3 size: 14 residues. The germline CDR1 and CDR2 sequences are MNHEY and SMNVEV (reference sequence).